The rows below give T cell receptor beta chains drawn from one sample of a study of T cell responses to AZD1222 COVID-19 vaccine. The data were produced by immunoSEQ multiplex PCR, yet TCRdb's version contains in-frame clones alone and is incomplete. The table lists roughly 260,000 clones, 85% to 95% of them singletons. The sequencing used peripheral blood, collected on day 0 of AZD1222 vaccination. The receptors here all came from an adult in good health. Each CDR3 is given with its conserved first and last residue. A D gene is named only where the DNA matches it firmly. Part of the rows lack a size; the others show once, few, many or a class for expanded clones.

cdr3_aa	cdr3_nt	d_call	v_call	j_call	clone_size
CASSHGQGSIYEQYF	TGTGCCAGCAGCCATGGACAGGGGAGTATCTACGAGCAGTACTTC	TRBD1	TRBV13	TRBJ2-7	NA
CAISPTGNSNQPQHF	TGTGCCATCAGCCCGACAGGGAATAGCAATCAGCCCCAGCATTTT	TRBD1	TRBV10-3	TRBJ1-5	NA
CASRGSGGYTEAFF	TGCGCCAGCAGGGGCAGCGGTGGGTACACTGAAGCTTTCTTT	NA	TRBV5-1	TRBJ1-1	NA
CASSPTTEGTQYF	TGTGCCAGCAGTCCCACCACGGAGGGGACCCAGTACTTC	NA	TRBV28	TRBJ2-5	NA
CSASRGIGNQPQHF	TGCAGTGCTAGTCGGGGGATTGGCAATCAGCCCCAGCATTTT	NA	TRBV20-1	TRBJ1-5	NA
CASSFGTGIGNEQFF	TGTGCCAGCAGCTTCGGGACAGGGATTGGGAATGAGCAGTTCTTC	TRBD1	TRBV7-2	TRBJ2-1	NA
CASSVDWRLAGAHEQFF	TGTGCCAGCAGCGTAGACTGGAGACTAGCGGGGGCCCATGAGCAGTTCTTC	TRBD2	TRBV9	TRBJ2-1	NA
CASCPGGTQYF	TGTGCCAGCTGCCCCGGAGGGACCCAGTACTTC	NA	TRBV2	TRBJ2-5	NA
CASSQDYRVSYEQYF	TGTGCCAGCAGCCAAGATTACAGGGTGTCCTACGAGCAGTACTTC	NA	TRBV3-1/TRBV3-2	TRBJ2-7	NA
CASNDPYSPLHF	TGTGCCAGCAACGATCCGTATTCACCCCTCCACTTT	NA	TRBV5-6	TRBJ1-6	NA
CASSTRETQYF	TGTGCCAGCAGCACTCGGGAGACCCAGTACTTC	NA	TRBV7-8	TRBJ2-5	NA
CASSPPGQRNEKLFF	TGTGCCAGTAGTCCCCCGGGACAGCGAAATGAAAAACTGTTTTTT	TRBD1	TRBV19	TRBJ1-4	NA
CASSGGLAGNTGELFF	TGTGCCAGCAGTGGGGGACTAGCGGGAAACACCGGGGAGCTGTTTTTT	TRBD2	TRBV28	TRBJ2-2	few
CASSLFGSDEQYF	TGTGCCAGCAGCTTATTCGGGTCGGACGAGCAGTACTTC	NA	TRBV7-9	TRBJ2-7	once
CASSLEATDTQYF	TGCGCCAGCAGCTTGGAGGCTACCGATACGCAGTATTTT	NA	TRBV5-1	TRBJ2-3	NA
CAWARGTEAFF	TGTGCCTGGGCCAGGGGCACTGAAGCTTTCTTT	NA	TRBV30	TRBJ1-1	NA
CASSVYGAGTKNIQYF	TGTGCCAGCTCAGTCTACGGGGCTGGAACCAAAAACATTCAGTACTTC	NA	TRBV18	TRBJ2-4	NA
CASSSPQDSPSSYNSPLHF	TGTGCCAGCAGCTCCCCCCAGGACAGCCCGAGCTCCTATAATTCACCCCTCCACTTT	NA	TRBV11-3	TRBJ1-6	few
CSASNLNTEAFF	TGCAGTGCTAGTAATCTAAACACTGAAGCTTTCTTT	NA	TRBV20-1	TRBJ1-1	NA
CASSPVLDSSRFGQYF	TGCGCCAGCAGCCCGGTTTTGGACAGTTCACGGTTCGGTCAGTACTTC	NA	TRBV4-3	TRBJ2-4	NA
CASRSTARGEKLFF	TGTGCCAGCCGGTCGACCGCTCGTGGAGAAAAACTGTTTTTT	NA	TRBV25-1	TRBJ1-4	once
CASSDVGGSRDEQYF	TGTGCCAGCAGTGACGTCGGCGGGAGCAGAGACGAGCAGTACTTC	TRBD2	TRBV2	TRBJ2-7	NA
CASSLMTTGAFF	TGTGCCAGCAGTTTAATGACGACAGGAGCTTTCTTT	NA	TRBV12-3/TRBV12-4	TRBJ1-1	once
CASSRGTGVYNEQFF	TGTGCCAGCAGCCGCGGGACAGGGGTTTACAATGAGCAGTTCTTC	TRBD1	TRBV7-2	TRBJ2-1	once
CASSFQGSSYNEQFF	TGTGCCAGCAGTTTTCAGGGGAGCTCCTACAATGAGCAGTTCTTC	NA	TRBV27	TRBJ2-1	NA
CASSTPGGTYEQYF	TGTGCCAGTAGTACCCCGGGGGGGACCTACGAGCAGTACTTC	TRBD2	TRBV19	TRBJ2-7	NA
CASSNRGGGPQYF	TGTGCCAGCAGCAACCGAGGAGGGGGGCCGCAGTACTTC	NA	TRBV28	TRBJ2-7	NA
CASSKTEVTTGELFF	TGTGCCAGCAGTAAGACGGAAGTCACTACCGGGGAGCTGTTTTTT	NA	TRBV2	TRBJ2-2	once
CASSQSPRGNEQYF	TGTGCCAGCAGCCAATCGCCCCGGGGCAACGAGCAGTACTTC	NA	TRBV28	TRBJ2-7	NA
CSVDGGLAGGMTINEQFF	TGCAGCGTTGACGGGGGGCTAGCGGGAGGGATGACTATCAATGAGCAGTTCTTC	TRBD2	TRBV29-1	TRBJ2-1	once
CASSLEWWDSSNTEAFF	TGTGCCAGCAGCTTAGAGTGGTGGGACAGCTCGAACACTGAAGCTTTCTTT	TRBD1	TRBV7-9	TRBJ1-1	NA
CASSRTGGGNIQYF	TGTGCCAGCAGCCGGACAGGGGGCGGAAACATTCAGTACTTC	TRBD1	TRBV28	TRBJ2-4	NA
CASSQELDSTDTQYF	TGTGCCAGCAGCCAGGAACTAGATAGTACAGATACGCAGTATTTT	NA	TRBV14	TRBJ2-3	NA
CASSTTGQTEAFF	TGTGCCAGCAGTACCACCGGACAGACTGAAGCTTTCTTT	NA	TRBV9	TRBJ1-1	NA
CASSQANEQFF	TGTGCCAGCAGTCAGGCAAATGAGCAGTTCTTC	NA	TRBV11-2	TRBJ2-1	NA
CASSLAGSGRAGDTQYF	TGCGCCAGCAGCTTGGCCGGGAGCGGGAGGGCCGGAGATACGCAGTATTTT	TRBD2	TRBV5-1	TRBJ2-3	NA
CASSPRQESTDTQYF	TGTGCCAGCTCACCTCGACAGGAGAGCACAGATACGCAGTATTTT	NA	TRBV18	TRBJ2-3	NA
CASSLRVHGYTF	TGTGCCAGCAGTTTGAGGGTCCATGGCTACACCTTC	NA	TRBV28	TRBJ1-2	NA
CASSPRGAADTQYF	TGTGCCAGCAGCCCAAGGGGAGCTGCAGATACGCAGTATTTT	NA	TRBV3-1/TRBV3-2	TRBJ2-3	NA
CASRTSGSYEQYF	TGTGCCAGCAGGACTAGCGGGTCCTACGAGCAGTACTTC	TRBD2	TRBV6-5	TRBJ2-7	once
CASSEALAGGWEQYF	TGTGCCAGCAGTGAAGCGTTAGCGGGGGGATGGGAGCAGTACTTC	TRBD2	TRBV2	TRBJ2-7	NA
CASSLWGNTIYF	TGTGCCAGCAGTTTATGGGGGAACACCATATATTTT	NA	TRBV12-3/TRBV12-4	TRBJ1-3	NA
CSAPTSGEQFF	TGCAGCGCCCCGACTAGCGGGGAGCAGTTCTTC	TRBD2	TRBV29-1	TRBJ2-1	NA
CASSWRGSDEQFF	TGTGCCAGCAGCTGGAGGGGTTCGGATGAGCAGTTCTTC	NA	TRBV5-8	TRBJ2-1	once
CASSGRRGFNYGYTF	TGTGCCAGCAGCGGTCGGAGGGGTTTTAACTATGGCTACACCTTC	NA	TRBV7-2	TRBJ1-2	NA
CATSDGQGSQPQHF	TGTGCCACCAGTGACGGTCAGGGGTCTCAGCCCCAGCATTTT	NA	TRBV24-1	TRBJ1-5	NA
CSVVGGSGYGYTF	TGCAGCGTTGTCGGGGGAAGCGGCTATGGCTACACCTTC	NA	TRBV29-1	TRBJ1-2	NA
CASRPNSGGAYNEQFF	TGTGCCAGCAGGCCCAACTCGGGGGGGGCCTACAATGAGCAGTTCTTC	TRBD2	TRBV28	TRBJ2-1	NA
CASSPRQELFYEQYF	TGCGCCAGCAGCCCCCGCCAGGAACTATTCTACGAGCAGTACTTC	NA	TRBV4-1	TRBJ2-7	NA
CASTGRDSSYEQYF	TGTGCCTCTACCGGTAGGGACTCCTCCTACGAGCAGTACTTC	NA	TRBV30	TRBJ2-7	NA
CASSSPRQGAYNEQFF	TGTGCCAGCAGTTCCCCAAGACAGGGGGCTTACAATGAGCAGTTCTTC	TRBD1	TRBV6-6	TRBJ2-1	NA
CASTGDAGGTGELFF	TGTGCCAGCACTGGGGACGCGGGAGGCACCGGGGAGCTGTTTTTT	TRBD2	TRBV2	TRBJ2-2	NA
CSVDTPDAAYGYTF	TGCAGCGTTGATACCCCGGATGCTGCCTATGGCTACACCTTC	NA	TRBV29-1	TRBJ1-2	NA
CASSARGFYEQFF	TGCGCCAGCAGTGCCCGAGGGTTCTATGAGCAGTTCTTC	NA	TRBV10-1	TRBJ2-1	NA
CASSRTGELRNQPQHF	TGTGCCAGCAGTCGGACAGGGGAATTACGCAATCAGCCCCAGCATTTT	TRBD1	TRBV28	TRBJ1-5	NA